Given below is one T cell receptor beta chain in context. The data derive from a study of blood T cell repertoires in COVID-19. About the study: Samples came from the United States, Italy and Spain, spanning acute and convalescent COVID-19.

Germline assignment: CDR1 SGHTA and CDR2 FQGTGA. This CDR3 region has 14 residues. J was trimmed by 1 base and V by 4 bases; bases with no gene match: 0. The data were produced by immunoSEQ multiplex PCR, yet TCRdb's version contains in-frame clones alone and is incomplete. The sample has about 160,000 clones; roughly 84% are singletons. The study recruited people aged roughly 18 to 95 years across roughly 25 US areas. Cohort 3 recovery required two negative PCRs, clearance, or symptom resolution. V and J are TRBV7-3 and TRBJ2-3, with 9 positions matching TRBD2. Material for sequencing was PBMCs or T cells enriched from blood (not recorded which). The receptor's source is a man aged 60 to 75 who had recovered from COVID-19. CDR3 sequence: CASSWTSGTDTQYF. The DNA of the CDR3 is TGTGCCAGCAGCTGGACTAGCGGCACAGATACGCAGTATTTT.